These 18 T cell receptor beta chains were all obtained from the same sample, sequenced in a study of identical twins. Each CDR3 protein gets one entry after TCRdb re-called the 5' RACE reads with MiXCR. Among just over 500,000 distinct CDR3 sequences listed, approximately 22% were seen once. The same sample was also studied in work on T cells expressing NK-cell markers.

Sequenced sample: CD4+ T cells sorted from blood. The receptors shown here come from a woman between 18 and 30 years old in good health.

This chain connects TRBV5-1 to TRBJ2-4, with D uncertain. The CDR3 contains 15 residues. V shed 1 base and J shed 5 bases, with 13 bases lying between them. In germline, CDR1 is SGHRS, CDR2 YFSETQ. The CDR3, as DNA: TGCGCCAGCAGCTTGTTTTCTGCCAGAGAAAACATTCAGTACTTC. This gives the protein CASSLFSARENIQYF.

This clonotype has just a few counts. The CDR3 nucleotides are TGCAGTGCTCGGGGGGCCACAGATACGCAGTATTTT. Encoded protein: CSARGATDTQYF. The J gene is TRBJ2-3, the V gene TRBV20-1, with D perhaps TRBD2 (7 bases). Germline V gene data show CDR1 as DFQATT and CDR2 as SNEGSKA (reference sequence). This CDR3 is 12 amino acids long. The V gene lost 5 bases and the J gene lost 2 bases, with 8 bases spanning the gap.

This clonotype was recorded at least ten times. The V gene is TRBV5-1, the J gene TRBJ2-2, with D unclear. Germline V CDR1 and CDR2: SGHRS, YFSETQ. This CDR3 contains 12 residues. V dropped 1 base and J dropped 6 bases, with 4 bases sitting between them. The CDR3 DNA is TGCGCCAGCAGCTTGTTCGCCGGGGAGCTGTTTTTT. The encoded protein is CASSLFAGELFF. Full variable domain (remainder filled in from reference TRBV5-1 and TRBJ2-2): KAGVTQTPRYLIKTRGQQVTLSCSPISGHRSVSWYQQTPGQGLQFLFEYFSETQRNKGNFPGRFSGRQFSNSRSEMNVSTLELGDSALYLCASSLFAGELFFGEGSRLTVL.

This clonotype turned up a few times. The chain uses TRBV7-9 and TRBJ2-7; 9 bases are a match to TRBD1. V dropped 5 bases and J dropped 4; count of bases not matched to a gene: 9. The V gene's germline CDR1 is SEHNR and CDR2 FQNEAQ (reference sequence). This CDR3 contains 15 residues. The CDR3 region is CASSPLGTGKYEQYF. The CDR3 nucleotides read TGTGCCAGCAGCCCCCTGGGGACAGGGAAGTACGAGCAGTACTTC. Together with reference TRBV7-9 and TRBJ2-7, the CDR3 gives the full variable domain: DTGVSQNPRHKITKRGQNVTFRCDPISEHNRLYWYRQTLGQGPEFLTYFQNEAQLEKSRLLSDRFSAERPKGSFSTLEIQRTEQGDSAMYLCASSPLGTGKYEQYFGPGTRLTVT.

This sequence joins TRBV20-1 and TRBJ1-3; no firm D call. The CDR3 is 13 amino acids. Trimming pared 0 bases from V and 4 bases from J, leaving 7 bases between. Germline CDR1 reads DFQATT; CDR2 reads SNEGSKA (reference sequence). CDR3 region: CSARDPLGNTIYF. For the CDR3, the DNA is TGCAGTGCTAGAGATCCCCTCGGAAACACCATATATTTT.

This clonotype was detected once. The V call is TRBV20-1, the J call TRBJ2-1; the match to TRBD2 covers 13 bases. V dropped 1 base and J dropped 9; count of bases not matched to a gene: 15. The CDR3 has 18 amino acids. Germline V gene data show CDR1 as DFQATT and CDR2 as SNEGSKA (reference sequence). DNA for the CDR3: TGCAGTGCTAGAGTCCCCGGACTAGCGGGAGCTGCGCGGGGTGAGCAGTTCTTC. Amino acid sequence: CSARVPGLAGAARGEQFF.

The CDR3 reads CFARDQAGENYEQYF. The CDR3 DNA follows: TGCTTTGCTAGAGATCAGGCGGGAGAAAACTACGAGCAGTACTTC. The chain uses TRBV20-1 and TRBJ2-7, with 7 bases lining up with TRBD2. The CDR3 consists of 15 residues. Germline-derived CDR1 and CDR2 are DFQATT and SNEGSKA (reference sequence).

This clonotype was counted a few times. V gene TRBV20-1 combines with J gene TRBJ2-1, with 7 nucleotides matching TRBD2. Trimming at V came to 0 bases and at J to 3 bases, leaving 5 bases not matched to a gene. Germline V gene data show CDR1 as DFQATT and CDR2 as SNEGSKA (reference sequence). There are 15 residues in the CDR3. CDR3 nucleotide sequence: TGCAGTGCTAGAGACGCGGGAGCGATCTACAATGAGCAGTTCTTC. Its translation: CSARDAGAIYNEQFF.

The CDR3 reads CASSSQGMDEQFF. The CDR3 bases are TGTGCCAGCAGCTCTCAGGGCATGGATGAGCAGTTCTTC. The chain has TRBV11-1 and TRBJ2-1, with D possibly being TRBD1 (5 bases). V lost 4 bases and J 8 bases, leaving 12 bases between the germline ends. The germline V gene encodes CDR1 SGHAT and CDR2 FQDESV (reference sequence). This CDR3 region has 13 residues.

This clonotype was detected a few times. The chain has TRBV5-4 and TRBJ1-1; no reliable D call. Germline V lookup: CDR1 SGHNT, CDR2 YYREEE (reference sequence). CDR3 length: 15 residues. V lost 4 bases and J lost 1, with 14 bases in between. CDR3 bases: TGTGCCAGCAGCCAACCGGCGGGGAGGAACACTGAAGCTTTCTTT. Residues: CASSQPAGRNTEAFF.

The V gene is TRBV9, the J gene TRBJ1-1; D is unclear. The V end was cut by 2 bases, the J end by 11 bases, with 7 bases between. The CDR3 covers 10 residues. From germline, CDR1 is SGDLS and CDR2 YYNGEE. The CDR3 reads CASSVYEAFF. CDR3 DNA sequence: TGTGCCAGCAGCGTCTATGAGGCTTTCTTT.

The CDR3 here is CAAGLAGGQETQYF. The CDR3 DNA reads as TGTGCCGCCGGACTAGCGGGGGGACAAGAGACCCAGTACTTC. The chain joins TRBV10-3 to TRBJ2-5, with 14 bases lining up with TRBD2. Per the germline V gene, CDR1 is ENHRY and CDR2 is SYGVKD. This CDR3 has 14 amino acids. V lost 11 bases and J lost 2; bases outside the gene matches: 4.

This clonotype was observed many times. The chain recombines TRBV11-2 with TRBJ2-1; 13 nucleotides line up with TRBD2. Germline CDR1 is SGHAT and CDR2 is FQNNGV. The CDR3 has 18 residues. V was clipped by 2 bases and J by 10 bases; unmatched bases: 14. CDR3 sequence reads: CASSLYPLLAGGSSEQFF. The CDR3 DNA reads as TGTGCCAGCAGCTTATATCCCCTACTAGCGGGAGGGTCCTCAGAGCAGTTCTTC.

This clonotype turned up a few times. V gene TRBV5-1 combines with J gene TRBJ2-5, with D possibly being TRBD1 or TRBD2 (5 bases each). CDR3 length: 17 amino acids. V was shortened by 4 bases and J by 5 bases, with 24 bases between the two germline ends. Germline V CDR1 and CDR2: SGHRS, YFSETQ. CDR3 in amino acids: CASSPSPRLGTWETQYF. The CDR3 DNA sequence: TGCGCCAGCAGCCCGTCCCCCAGGCTGGGGACCTGGGAGACCCAGTACTTC.

This clonotype was recorded many times. The chain combines TRBV6-5 with TRBJ1-2; D is unclear. Trimming took off 0 bases at V and 2 bases at J, with 7 bases between the two ends. Germline lookup yields CDR1 MNHEY and CDR2 SVGAGI. There are 14 residues in the CDR3. For the CDR3, the DNA is TGTGCCAGCAGTTACTCCCTAGAAAACTATGGCTACACCTTC. Its translation is CASSYSLENYGYTF.

This clonotype was observed once. V is TRBV2 and J is TRBJ2-5; D is unclear. Looked up from germline, CDR1 is SNHLY and CDR2 is FYNNEI. Trimming removed 6 bases at V and 1 base at J, with 9 bases between. This CDR3 contains 13 residues. CDR3 in amino acids: CASRRAFQETQYF. The CDR3 bases are TGTGCCAGCAGAAGGGCCTTCCAAGAGACCCAGTACTTC.

The CDR3 here is CASSSDRVVSGYTF. The CDR3 DNA reads TGTGCCAGCAGTTCCGACAGGGTTGTCTCCGGCTACACCTTC. The chain combines TRBV12-3 or TRBV12-4 with TRBJ1-2, with 7 bases lining up with TRBD1. The J segment lost 8 bases and the V segment lost 4 bases, leaving 10 bases of the junction unmatched. This CDR3 region has 14 residues.

This clonotype was detected ten times or more. The chain uses TRBV20-1 and TRBJ2-3; D perhaps matches TRBD2 (6 bases). Trimming shortened V by 6 bases and J by 6 bases, and 16 bases separated the two germline ends. Per germline, CDR1 DFQATT and CDR2 SNEGSKA (reference sequence). The CDR3 is 13 residues long. Here the CDR3 DNA reads TGCAGTGCGGGGAGGAGCGCTAGGGATACGCAGTATTTT. This codes for CSAGRSARDTQYF.